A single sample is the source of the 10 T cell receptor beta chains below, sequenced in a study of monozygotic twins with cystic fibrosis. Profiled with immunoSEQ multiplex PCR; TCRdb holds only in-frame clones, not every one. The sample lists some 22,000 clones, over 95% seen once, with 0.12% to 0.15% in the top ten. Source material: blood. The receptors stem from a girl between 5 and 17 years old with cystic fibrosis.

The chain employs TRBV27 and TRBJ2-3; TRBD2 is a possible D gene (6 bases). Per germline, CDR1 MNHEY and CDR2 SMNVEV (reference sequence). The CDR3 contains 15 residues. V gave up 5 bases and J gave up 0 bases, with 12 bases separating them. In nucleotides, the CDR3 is TGTGCCAGCAGTCCAGGGACTCCGAGCACAGATACGCAGTATTTT. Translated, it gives CASSPGTPSTDTQYF.

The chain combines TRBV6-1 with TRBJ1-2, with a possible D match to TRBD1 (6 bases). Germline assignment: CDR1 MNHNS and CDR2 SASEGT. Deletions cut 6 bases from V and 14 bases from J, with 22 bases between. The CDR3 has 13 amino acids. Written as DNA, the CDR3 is TGTGCCAGCAGCGCGTTGGAAAAGGACAGCCCGACCTTC. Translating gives CASSALEKDSPTF.

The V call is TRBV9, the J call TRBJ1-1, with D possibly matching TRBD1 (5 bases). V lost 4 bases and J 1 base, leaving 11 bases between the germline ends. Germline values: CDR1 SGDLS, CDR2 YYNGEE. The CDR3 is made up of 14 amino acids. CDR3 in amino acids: CASSLGHENTEAFF. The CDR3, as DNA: TGTGCCAGCAGCCTCGGACACGAGAACACTGAAGCTTTCTTT.

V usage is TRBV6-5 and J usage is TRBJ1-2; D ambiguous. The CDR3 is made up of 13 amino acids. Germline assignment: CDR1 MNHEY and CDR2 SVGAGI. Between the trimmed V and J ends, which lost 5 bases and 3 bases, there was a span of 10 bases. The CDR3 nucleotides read TGTGCCAGCAGTCCCCAGACATACTATGGCTACACCTTC. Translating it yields CASSPQTYYGYTF.

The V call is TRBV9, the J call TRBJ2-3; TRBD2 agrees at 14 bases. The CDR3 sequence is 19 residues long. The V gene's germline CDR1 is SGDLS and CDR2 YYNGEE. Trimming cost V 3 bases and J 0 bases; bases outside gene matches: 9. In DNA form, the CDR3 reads TGTGCCAGCAGCGCATTCGGGACTAGCGGGAGTGGAAGCACAGATACGCAGTATTTT. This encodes CASSAFGTSGSGSTDTQYF.

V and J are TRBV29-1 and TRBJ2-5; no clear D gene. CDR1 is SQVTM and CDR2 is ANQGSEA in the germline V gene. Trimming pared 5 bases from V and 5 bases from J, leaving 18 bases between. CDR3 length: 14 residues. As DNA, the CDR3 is TGCAGCGTTAGACACCGAAATAAGTGGGAGACCCAGTACTTC. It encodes CSVRHRNKWETQYF.

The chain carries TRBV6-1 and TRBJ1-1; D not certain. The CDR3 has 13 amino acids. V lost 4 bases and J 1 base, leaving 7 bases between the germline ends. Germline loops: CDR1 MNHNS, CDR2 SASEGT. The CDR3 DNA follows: TGTGCCAGCAGTGTTTCACGGAACACTGAAGCTTTCTTT. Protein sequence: CASSVSRNTEAFF.

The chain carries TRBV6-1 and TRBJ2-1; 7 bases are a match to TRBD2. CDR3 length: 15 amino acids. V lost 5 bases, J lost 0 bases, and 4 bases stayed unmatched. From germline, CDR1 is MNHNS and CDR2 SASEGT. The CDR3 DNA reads TGTGCCAGCAGTCCCCCGGGGGGCTCCTACAATGAGCAGTTCTTC. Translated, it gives CASSPPGGSYNEQFF.

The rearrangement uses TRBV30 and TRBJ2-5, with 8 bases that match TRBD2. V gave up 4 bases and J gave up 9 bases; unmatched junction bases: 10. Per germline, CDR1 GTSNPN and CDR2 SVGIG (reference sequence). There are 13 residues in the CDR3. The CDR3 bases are TGTGCCTGGATGGCAAGCGGGAGAAGGGCCCAGTACTTC. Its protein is CAWMASGRRAQYF.

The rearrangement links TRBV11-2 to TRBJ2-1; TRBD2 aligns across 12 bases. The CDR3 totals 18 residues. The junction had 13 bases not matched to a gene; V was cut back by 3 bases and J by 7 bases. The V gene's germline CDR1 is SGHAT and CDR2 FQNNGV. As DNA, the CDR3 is TGTGCCAGCAGCTTCGGGCTAGCGGGAGGGACATTTGGGAATGAGCAGTTCTTC. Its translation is CASSFGLAGGTFGNEQFF. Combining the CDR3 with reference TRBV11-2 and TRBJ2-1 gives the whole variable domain EAGVAQSPRYKIIEKRQSVAFWCNPISGHATLYWYQQILGQGPKLLIQFQNNGVVDDSQLPKDRFSAERLKGVDSTLKIQPAKLEDSAVYLCASSFGLAGGTFGNEQFFGPGTRLTVL.